Below are 21 T cell receptor beta chains sequenced from a single sample in a study of blood T cell repertoires in COVID-19. The assay was immunoSEQ multiplex PCR, and TCRdb's table has in-frame clones only and misses some. Of 95,000 to 150,000 clones in the sample, 70% to 75% were seen once. Sequenced sample: peripheral blood. All receptors come from a man aged 80 or over with COVID-19, enrolled during active disease.

This clone was counted once. The J gene is TRBJ2-7, the V gene TRBV27, with 9 bases lining up with TRBD2. Germline values: CDR1 MNHEY, CDR2 SMNVEV (reference sequence). V was clipped by 6 bases and J by 9 bases; unmatched bases: 18. CDR3 length equals 16 residues. CDR3 amino acids: CASRPLPGLAPTAQYF. The CDR3 DNA reads TGTGCCAGCAGACCCTTACCGGGACTAGCCCCTACCGCGCAGTACTTC.

The chain has TRBV28 and TRBJ2-7, with 9 nucleotides matching TRBD2. Germline V gene data show CDR1 as MDHEN and CDR2 as SYDVKM. This CDR3 contains 15 residues. The junction had 6 bases not matched to a gene; V was cut back by 4 bases and J by 2 bases. As DNA, the CDR3 is TGTGCCAGCAGTTCCCCGGGACTAGCCACCTACGAGCAGTACTTC. It yields the protein CASSSPGLATYEQYF.

The V gene is TRBV28, the J gene TRBJ2-4; no firm D call. Germline V gene data show CDR1 as MDHEN and CDR2 as SYDVKM. V lost 3 bases and J lost 6, with 3 bases in between. This CDR3 is 11 amino acids long. The DNA of the CDR3 is TGTGCCAGCAGTTTTAGAAACATTCAGTACTTC. Its translation is CASSFRNIQYF. Full variable domain (outside the CDR3, taken from reference TRBV28 and TRBJ2-4): DVKVTQSSRYLVKRTGEKVFLECVQDMDHENMFWYRQDPGLGLRLIYFSYDVKMKEKGDIPEGYSVSREKKERFSLILESASTNQTSMYLCASSFRNIQYFGAGTRLSVL.

The V call is TRBV2, the J call TRBJ2-5, with TRBD1 matching over 11 bases. With 10 bases clipped from V and 5 bases from J, the junction kept 6 bases outside the gene matches. CDR1 is SNHLY and CDR2 is FYNNEI in the germline V gene. This CDR3 is built from 13 residues. DNA of the CDR3: TGTGCCACTACCGGGACAGGGGGGGAGACCCAGTACTTC. Its translation is CATTGTGGETQYF.

The gene calls are TRBV2 and TRBJ1-6; 10 positions match TRBD1. The ends lost 4 bases at V and 5 bases at J; junction bases unmatched: 2. The germline gives CDR1 SNHLY, CDR2 FYNNEI. The CDR3 spans 15 residues. DNA for the CDR3: TGTGCCAGCAGTGTCGGGACAGGGGATAATTCACCCCTCCACTTT. This gives the protein CASSVGTGDNSPLHF.

The chain couples TRBV5-4 to TRBJ2-7; 9 bases match TRBD1. The J segment lost 2 bases and the V segment lost 0 bases, leaving 3 bases of the junction unmatched. Germline V gives CDR1 SGHNT, CDR2 YYREEE (reference sequence). The CDR3 is 15 residues long. The CDR3 region has the DNA TGTGCCAGCAGCTTGGAGGACAGGGGTACCTACGAGCAGTACTTC. It yields the protein CASSLEDRGTYEQYF.

The chain uses TRBV28 and TRBJ2-3, with D perhaps matching TRBD1 (6 bases). The length of the CDR3 is 13 residues. The germline CDR1 and CDR2 sequences are MDHEN and SYDVKM. The V gene lost 1 base and the J gene lost 12 bases, with 14 bases spanning the gap. CDR3 bases: TGTGCCAGCAGTTTATCCGGGACACCCCGTCAGTATTTT. Amino acids: CASSLSGTPRQYF.

This rearrangement joins TRBV5-4 to TRBJ2-1; 9 nucleotides match TRBD2. J gave up 2 bases and V 3 bases, and 6 bases lay outside the gene matches. Germline values: CDR1 SGHNT, CDR2 YYREEE (reference sequence). The CDR3 totals 16 residues. The CDR3 here is CASSSAWTSAYNEQFF. CDR3 in DNA: TGTGCCAGCAGCTCGGCCTGGACTAGCGCCTACAATGAGCAGTTCTTC.

The chain joins TRBV29-1 to TRBJ2-3, with 11 bases matching TRBD2. The junction had 8 bases not matched to a gene; V was cut back by 3 bases and J by 3 bases. Per the germline V gene, CDR1 is SQVTM and CDR2 is ANQGSEA. This CDR3 spans 16 amino acids. CDR3: CSVEGGSGGGTDTQYF. CDR3 nucleotide sequence: TGCAGCGTTGAGGGGGGTAGCGGGGGGGGGACAGATACGCAGTATTTT.

This clone was observed once. The junction and the germline gene differ at one end; a read error may be behind it. V gene TRBV7-7 combines with J gene TRBJ2-5; possible D gene TRBD2, 6 bases. CDR1 and CDR2 (germline): SSHAT, FNYEAQ (reference sequence). The CDR3 is made up of 16 amino acids. CDR3 bases: TGTGCTAGCAGCTTTAATTTGGGATCCGGGACTGAGACCCAGTACTTC. It specifies CASSFNLGSGTETQYF.

The chain links TRBV5-8 to TRBJ1-2; D ambiguous. The CDR3 is made up of 12 amino acids. Trimming cost V 0 bases and J 7 bases, with 7 bases left between them. In germline, CDR1 is SGHTS, CDR2 YDEGEE. CDR3: CASSLVVGGYTF. The CDR3 DNA follows: TGTGCCAGCAGCTTGGTCGTCGGTGGCTACACCTTC.

This clone is a singleton in its sample. J is TRBJ2-1 and V is TRBV4-3; D unresolved. V was cut by 1 base and J by 8 bases, with 12 bases left in between. The length of the CDR3 is 14 residues. Looked up from germline, CDR1 is LGHNA and CDR2 is YSLEER. The CDR3 sequence is CASSQAGHPDEQFF. The CDR3 bases are TGCGCCAGCAGCCAAGCTGGCCACCCCGATGAGCAGTTCTTC.

This clone was observed a handful of times. The gene calls are TRBV4-3 and TRBJ2-7; tentatively, D is TRBD1 (6 bases). This CDR3 region has 13 residues. Germline loops: CDR1 LGHNA, CDR2 YSLEER. Trimming left V 0 bases short and J 5 bases short, with 8 bases between. The CDR3 DNA reads as TGCGCCAGCAGCCAAGATAACAGGGACGAGCAGTACTTC. Translation gives CASSQDNRDEQYF.

This chain uses TRBV29-1 with TRBJ2-3; no definite D call. Deletions cut 3 bases from V and 4 bases from J, with 5 bases between. Germline assignment: CDR1 SQVTM and CDR2 ANQGSEA. CDR3 size: 11 residues. CDR3 loop: CSVDRSDTQYF. The CDR3 bases are TGCAGCGTTGACAGGTCAGATACGCAGTATTTT.

The rearrangement links TRBV5-1 to TRBJ2-7; TRBD1 matches at 8 bases. This CDR3 has 14 amino acids. V was pared by 3 bases and J by 0 bases, with 2 bases of the junction left unmatched. Germline values: CDR1 SGHRS, CDR2 YFSETQ. CDR3 residues: CASSSTGGSYEQYF. CDR3 sequence (DNA): TGCGCCAGCAGCTCTACAGGGGGCTCCTACGAGCAGTACTTC.

The chain links TRBV5-3 to TRBJ2-7, with D tentatively TRBD1 (6 bases). TRBV5-3 is recorded as an ORF, its role being uncertain. V lost 4 bases, J lost 4 bases, and 12 bases lay in between. The CDR3 sequence is 13 residues long. For the CDR3, the DNA is TGTGCCAGAAGCGACAACAGGGCTTACGAGCAGTACTTC. It encodes CARSDNRAYEQYF.

This clone was recorded only once. The V and J genes are TRBV28 and TRBJ1-2; TRBD1 aligns across 7 bases. V was clipped by 5 bases and J by 0 bases; unmatched bases: 6. This CDR3 is built from 15 residues. Germline CDR1 MDHEN, CDR2 SYDVKM. In nucleotides, the CDR3 is TGTGCCAGCAGTCAGGGGGACCTATCTAACTATGGCTACACCTTC. This codes for CASSQGDLSNYGYTF.

This rearrangement joins TRBV2 to TRBJ2-3, with D uncertain. Per germline, CDR1 SNHLY and CDR2 FYNNEI. The ends were cut back, 0 bases at V and 5 bases at J, with 3 bases in the middle. The CDR3 totals 12 residues. The CDR3 region is CASSEAGDTQYF. For the CDR3, the DNA is TGTGCCAGCAGTGAAGCCGGAGATACGCAGTATTTT.

This chain joins TRBV18 and TRBJ2-2, with 11 bases matching TRBD2. Germline-derived CDR1 and CDR2 are KGHSH and LQKENI. The V gene end was trimmed by 1 base and the J gene end by 7 bases; junction bases not matched to a gene: 8. The CDR3 consists of 17 residues. This CDR3 reads CASSPRSGLAGGGELFF. DNA for the CDR3: TGTGCCAGCTCACCACGTTCAGGCCTAGCGGGAGGCGGGGAGCTGTTTTTT.

V is TRBV14 and J is TRBJ2-7; a possible D gene is TRBD1 (6 bases). Germline V gene sequence: CDR1 SGHDN, CDR2 FVKESK. The CDR3 length is 15 residues. V lost 2 bases to trimming and J lost 2 bases, with 13 bases between them. CDR3 protein: CASSQSWSGAYEQYF. The CDR3 DNA follows: TGTGCCAGCAGCCAATCTTGGTCAGGGGCCTACGAGCAGTACTTC.

The count of this clone is one. The chain combines TRBV2 with TRBJ2-1; 8 nucleotides agree with TRBD2. This CDR3 spans 14 amino acids. V dropped 7 bases and J dropped 8; count of bases not matched to a gene: 10. CDR1 and CDR2 (germline): SNHLY, FYNNEI. The DNA for the CDR3 is TGTGCCAGCAAACGGGAGGGCCTTTCGTATGAGCAGTTCTTC. Protein product: CASKREGLSYEQFF. Together with reference TRBV2 and TRBJ2-1, the CDR3 gives the full variable domain: EPEVTQTPSHQVTQMGQEVILRCVPISNHLYFYWYRQILGQKVEFLVSFYNNEISEKSEIFDDQFSVERPDGSNFTLKIRSTKLEDSAMYFCASKREGLSYEQFFGPGTRLTVL.